The 11 T cell receptor beta chains listed next were all sequenced from one sample in a study of cytomegalovirus exposure and HLA in healthy donors. Researchers ran the PCR with 60 Vbeta and 13 Jbeta primers. Profiling relied on immunoSEQ multiplex PCR, and the TCRdb table lists in-frame clones only, not all of them. The sample holds hundreds of thousands of clones, 78% seen once. Sequencing was performed on PBMCs. The origin of the receptors is a boy younger than 18 in good health and CMV-seronegative.

The V call is TRBV9, the J call TRBJ2-2; no clear D gene. Germline V gene sequence: CDR1 SGDLS, CDR2 YYNGEE. V lost 1 base, J lost 2 bases, and 9 bases lay in between. The CDR3 extends over 15 amino acids. CDR3 loop: CASSVRQVNTGELFF. CDR3 sequence (DNA): TGTGCCAGCAGCGTAAGGCAGGTCAACACCGGGGAGCTGTTTTTT.

The gene calls are TRBV5-1 and TRBJ2-7; 11 nucleotides agree with TRBD1. The CDR3 has 14 amino acids. CDR1 and CDR2 from the germline V gene are SGHRS and YFSETQ. The junction had 4 bases not matched to a gene; V was cut back by 5 bases and J by 3 bases. CDR3 protein: CASRPGTGGYEQYF. DNA of the CDR3: TGCGCCAGCAGGCCCGGGACAGGGGGCTACGAGCAGTACTTC.

CDR3 region: CASSYQGDDSPLHF. The CDR3 bases are TGTGCCAGCAGCTACCAGGGGGACGATTCACCCCTCCACTTT. The chain links TRBV11-3 to TRBJ1-6; 7 bases are a match to TRBD1. The CDR3 is made up of 14 amino acids. CDR1 is SGHNT, CDR2 YENEEA, per germline. V shed 4 bases, J shed 8 bases, and the junction held 5 bases outside the gene matches.

The rearrangement links TRBV9 to TRBJ2-1, with D maybe TRBD1 (6 bases). The CDR3 is made up of 14 amino acids. Deletions cut 2 bases from V and 6 bases from J, with 12 bases between. The germline gives CDR1 SGDLS, CDR2 YYNGEE. The CDR3: CASSVTGLTNEQFF. In DNA, the CDR3 is TGTGCCAGCAGCGTCACAGGGCTGACCAATGAGCAGTTCTTC.

This chain links TRBV19 with TRBJ2-7, with D tentatively TRBD1 (6 bases). V dropped 6 bases and J dropped 1 base, with 10 bases sitting between them. CDR1 is LNHDA and CDR2 is SQIVND in the germline V gene (reference sequence). This CDR3 spans 13 amino acids. CDR3 DNA sequence: TGTGCCAGTAGCCTACAGGGATCCTACGAGCAGTACTTC. It specifies CASSLQGSYEQYF.

This clone turned up a few times. The V call is TRBV11-3, the J call TRBJ2-7; 9 nucleotides match TRBD1. Germline-derived CDR1 and CDR2 are SGHNT and YENEEA. After removal of 5 bases from V and 5 bases from J, the junction contained 16 bases not matched to a gene. The CDR3 spans 17 residues. CDR3 nucleotides: TGTGCCAGCAGCCGACGGGACCCCGGGACAGGGTCCCACGAGCAGTACTTC. It translates to CASSRRDPGTGSHEQYF.

This chain uses TRBV14 with TRBJ1-4; 7 bases match TRBD1. J lost 6 bases, V lost 4 bases, and 8 bases had no gene match. CDR1 is SGHDN and CDR2 is FVKESK in the germline V gene. The CDR3 is 15 amino acids. The CDR3 bases are TGTGCCAGCAGCCGTACCCGGGACAGCTATGAAAAACTGTTTTTT. Its protein product is CASSRTRDSYEKLFF.

This clone was recorded once. The V and J genes are TRBV30 and TRBJ1-2; TRBD1 matches 8 bases. CDR1 and CDR2 (germline): GTSNPN, SVGIG (reference sequence). J was trimmed by 4 bases and V by 2 bases; bases with no gene match: 6. CDR3 length: 14 residues. The CDR3 is CAWSRRGQGYGYTF. The CDR3 DNA is TGTGCCTGGAGTCGCAGGGGGCAGGGCTATGGCTACACCTTC.

CDR3 loop: CASSGQLTGELFF. CDR3 coding DNA: TGTGCCAGCAGTGGACAGCTCACCGGGGAGCTGTTTTTT. The chain uses TRBV6-5 and TRBJ2-2; D may be TRBD1 (6 bases). This CDR3 has 13 residues. V lost 5 bases, J lost 4 bases, and 8 bases lay in between. Germline CDR1 MNHEY, CDR2 SVGAGI.

V and J are TRBV19 and TRBJ2-2; D is perhaps TRBD1 (5 bases). Germline-derived CDR1 and CDR2 are LNHDA and SQIVND (reference sequence). V dropped 5 bases and J dropped 6 bases, with 16 bases sitting between them. The CDR3 has 15 residues. The CDR3 DNA reads TGTGCCAGTAGTTCGCAACAAGGGGCGCCCGGGGAGCTGTTTTTT. Translation: CASSSQQGAPGELFF.

This chain links TRBV7-6 with TRBJ1-5; the match to TRBD1 covers 7 bases. V was clipped by 4 bases and J by 6 bases; unmatched bases: 6. The CDR3 covers 14 residues. Germline V lookup: CDR1 SGHVS, CDR2 FNYEAQ. CDR3 coding DNA: TGTGCCAGCAGCTCGACAGGGTCGGGTCAGCCCCAGCATTTT. This translates into CASSSTGSGQPQHF. The variable domain in full, with the rest retrieved from reference TRBV7-6 and TRBJ1-5, is GAGVSQSPRYKVTKRGQDVALRCDPISGHVSLYWYRQALGQGPEFLTYFNYEAQQDKSGLPNDRFSAERPEGSISTLTIQRTEQRDSAMYRCASSSTGSGQPQHFGDGTRLSIL.